This T cell receptor (beta chain) was sequenced for a study of cytomegalovirus exposure and HLA in healthy donors. Findings and caveats of the study: Segments of the TCR beta V type were, in most cases, productive about 87% or about 30% of the time in an earlier analysis. Some TCR beta chains (approximately 180 of them) were listed as cytomegalovirus-associated.

PCR involved 60 Vbeta and 13 Jbeta primers. Sequenced by immunoSEQ multiplex PCR; TCRdb stores in-frame clones only, minus some. The sample includes roughly 56,000 clones, around 75% of them seen just once. This clone was seen more than once but under ten times. The target antigen is unknown. Specimen: PBMCs. The sequence was obtained from a man over 45 in good health and CMV-seropositive.

The CDR3 DNA sequence: TGTGCCAGCAGCCAGGACAGCTCCGACGGAGCCGGGGAGCTGTTTTTT. It is translated as CASSQDSSDGAGELFF. The chain joins TRBV13 to TRBJ2-2; D perhaps matches TRBD1 (6 bases). In germline, CDR1 is PRHDT, CDR2 FYEKMQ (reference sequence). V lost 5 bases and J lost 6, with 19 bases in between. The CDR3 spans 16 residues.